One and the same sample provided the 3 T cell receptor beta chains below, sequenced in a study of molecular identifiers for immune sequencing clone quantification. TCRdb re-derived calls from the PCR reads in MiXCR, one entry per CDR3 protein. The table lists some 580,000 distinct CDR3 sequences, roughly 27% of them singletons. The sequenced sample consisted of naive CD8+ T cells from blood, with Jurkat cell RNA spiked in. The subset here: FACS-sorted CD8+CD4-CCR7+CD45RA+ naive T cells. These receptors all come from a human donor in good health. Some libraries in this study had Jurkat cell RNA spiked in.

A note on this clonotype: One junction end does not reproduce the germline sequence, and a read error may be involved. This chain links TRBV4-1 with TRBJ2-7; tentative D call: TRBD2 (5 bases). Germline lookup yields CDR1 MGHRA and CDR2 YSYEKL. This CDR3 is built from 16 residues. The CDR3 bases are TGCGCCAGCAGCCAAGATCAGGACGGGGTACCTTACGGGCAGTACTTC. Its translation is CASSQDQDGVPYGQYF.

To note about this clonotype: Possible read error: a much larger clone is one base away. V gene TRBV7-9 combines with J gene TRBJ1-2; TRBD1 is a possible D gene (5 bases). This CDR3 has 16 residues. V lost 4 bases, J lost 6 bases, and 21 bases lay in between. Per the germline V gene, CDR1 is SEHNR and CDR2 is FQNEAQ (reference sequence). CDR3 in amino acids: CASSSIPDSPNHGYTF. Written as DNA, the CDR3 is TGTGCCAGCAGCTCTATACCAGACAGTCCGAACCATGGCTACACCTTC.

The chain uses TRBV7-9 and TRBJ1-1, with 8 bases that match TRBD1. Germline V gene lookup returns CDR1 SEHNR and CDR2 FQNEAQ (reference sequence). This CDR3 spans 12 amino acids. V trimming: 8 bases; J trimming: 1 base; junction bases outside the gene matches: 0. The CDR3 coding sequence is TGTGCCAGCCAGGGGGCGAACACTGAAGCTTTCTTT. Its protein product is CASQGANTEAFF.